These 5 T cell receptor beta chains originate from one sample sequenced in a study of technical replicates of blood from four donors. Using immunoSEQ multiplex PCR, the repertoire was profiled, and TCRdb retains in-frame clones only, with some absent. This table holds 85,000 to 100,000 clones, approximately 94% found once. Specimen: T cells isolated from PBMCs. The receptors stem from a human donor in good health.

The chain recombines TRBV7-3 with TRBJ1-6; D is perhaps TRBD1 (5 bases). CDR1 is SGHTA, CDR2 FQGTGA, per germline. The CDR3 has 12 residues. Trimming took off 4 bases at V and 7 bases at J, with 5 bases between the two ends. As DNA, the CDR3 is TGTGCCAGCAGCTACAGGAATTCACCCCTCCACTTT. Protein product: CASSYRNSPLHF.

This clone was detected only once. The chain's CDR3 is CASSPPNYQETQYF. Written as DNA, the CDR3 is TGTGCCAGCTCACCACCTAACTACCAAGAGACCCAGTACTTC. J is TRBJ2-5 and V is TRBV18; D gene ambiguous. Looked up from germline, CDR1 is KGHSH and CDR2 is LQKENI. CDR3 length equals 14 residues. Trimming removed 0 bases at V and 0 bases at J, with 5 bases between.

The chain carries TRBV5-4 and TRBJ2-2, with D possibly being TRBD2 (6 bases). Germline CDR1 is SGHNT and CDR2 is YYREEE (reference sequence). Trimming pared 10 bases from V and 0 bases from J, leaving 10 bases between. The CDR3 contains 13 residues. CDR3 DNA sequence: TGTGCCTGGGGGGACCCGAACACCGGGGAGCTGTTTTTT. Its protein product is CAWGDPNTGELFF. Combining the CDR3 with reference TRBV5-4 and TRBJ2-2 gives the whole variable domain ETGVTQSPTHLIKTRGQQVTLRCSSQSGHNTVSWYQQALGQGPQFIFQYYREEENGRGNFPPRFSGLQFPNYSSELNVNALELDDSALYLCAWGDPNTGELFFGEGSRLTVL.

The CDR3 loop reads CASSPGGPGNEQFF. The DNA for the CDR3 is TGTGCCAGCAGCCCGGGAGGGCCGGGGAATGAGCAGTTCTTC. The rearrangement joins TRBV7-2 to TRBJ2-1, with 8 bases that match TRBD2. The CDR3 has 14 residues. V was pared by 5 bases and J by 7 bases, with 7 bases of the junction left unmatched. Per the germline V gene, CDR1 is SGHTA and CDR2 is FQGNSA.

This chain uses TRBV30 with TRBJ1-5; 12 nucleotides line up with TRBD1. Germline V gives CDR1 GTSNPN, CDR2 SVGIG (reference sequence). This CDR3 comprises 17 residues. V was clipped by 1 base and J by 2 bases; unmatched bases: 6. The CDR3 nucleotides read TGTGCCTGGAGTGCCGGGACAGGGGGCGAGCGCAATCAGCCCCAGCATTTT. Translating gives CAWSAGTGGERNQPQHF.